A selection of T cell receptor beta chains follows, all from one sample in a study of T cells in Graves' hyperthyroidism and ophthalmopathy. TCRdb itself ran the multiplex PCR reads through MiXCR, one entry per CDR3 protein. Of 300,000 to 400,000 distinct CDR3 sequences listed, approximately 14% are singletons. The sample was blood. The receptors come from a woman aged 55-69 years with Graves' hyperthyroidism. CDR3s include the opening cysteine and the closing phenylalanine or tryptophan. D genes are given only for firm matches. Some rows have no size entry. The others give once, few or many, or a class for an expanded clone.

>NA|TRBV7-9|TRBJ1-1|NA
CARQELDRANTEAFF
TGTGCCAGGCAAGAACTTGACCGGGCGAACACTGAAGCTTTCTTT
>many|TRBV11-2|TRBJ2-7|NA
CATLHRSSYEQYF
TGTGCCACCTTACATCGGAGTTCCTACGAGCAGTACTTC
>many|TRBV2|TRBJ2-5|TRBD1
CAGETGTQETQYF
TGTGCCGGCGAGACAGGGACCCAAGAGACCCAGTACTTC
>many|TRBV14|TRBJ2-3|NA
CASSQGTTDTQYF
TGTGCCAGCAGCCAAGGTACCACAGATACGCAGTATTTT
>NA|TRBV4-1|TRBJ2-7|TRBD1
CASSRGQDGEQYF
TGCGCCAGCAGCCGCGGACAGGACGGCGAGCAGTACTTC
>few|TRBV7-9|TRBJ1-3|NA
CASSGGSSGNTIYF
TGTGCCAGCAGCGGGGGGTCCTCTGGAAACACCATATATTTT
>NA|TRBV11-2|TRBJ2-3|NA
CASSPMGADTQYF
TGTGCCAGCAGCCCGATGGGGGCAGATACGCAGTATTTT
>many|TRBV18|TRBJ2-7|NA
CASSPRQVPYEQYF
TGTGCCAGCTCACCAAGACAGGTCCCCTACGAGCAGTACTTC
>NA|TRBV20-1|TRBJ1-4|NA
CSAIRATNEKLFF
TGCAGTGCGATCAGGGCAACTAATGAAAAACTGTTTTTT
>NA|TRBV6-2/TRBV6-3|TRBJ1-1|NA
CASSSSEYTEAFF
TGTGCCAGCAGTTCCTCAGAATACACTGAAGCTTTCTTT
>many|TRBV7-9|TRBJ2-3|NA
CASSLWVGSTDTQYF
TGTGCCAGCAGCTTATGGGTAGGCAGCACAGATACGCAGTATTTT
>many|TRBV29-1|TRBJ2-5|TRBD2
CSVPLTSGRGTISQETQYF
TGCAGCGTTCCCCTGACTAGCGGGAGGGGGACTATCTCCCAAGAGACCCAGTACTTC
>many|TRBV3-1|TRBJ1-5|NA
CASSPGAGTQPQHF
TGTGCCAGCAGCCCCGGGGCAGGGACTCAGCCCCAGCATTTT
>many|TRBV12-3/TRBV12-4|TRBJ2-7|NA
CASSYTSYEQYF
TGTGCCAGCAGCTACACTAGCTACGAGCAGTACTTC
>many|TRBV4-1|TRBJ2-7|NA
CASSQGPSPGSYEQYF
TGCGCCAGCAGCCAAGGACCTTCGCCTGGATCCTACGAGCAGTACTTC
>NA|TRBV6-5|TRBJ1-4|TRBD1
CASSYGRAGGEKLFF
TGTGCCAGCAGTTACGGGAGGGCAGGGGGTGAAAAACTGTTTTTT
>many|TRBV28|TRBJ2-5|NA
CASRTLGETQYF
TGTGCCAGCAGAACTTTAGGAGAGACCCAGTACTTC
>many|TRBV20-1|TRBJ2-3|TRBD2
CSASRLAGDPNTDTQYF
TGCAGTGCTAGCAGACTAGCGGGAGACCCAAACACAGATACGCAGTATTTT
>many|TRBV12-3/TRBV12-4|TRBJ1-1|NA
CASSRDRGAVNTEAFF
TGTGCCAGCAGCCGCGATCGTGGAGCAGTGAACACTGAAGCTTTCTTT
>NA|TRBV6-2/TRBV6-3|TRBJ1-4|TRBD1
CASSTLYRGFDEKLFF
TGTGCCAGCAGTACACTCTACAGGGGGTTCGATGAAAAACTGTTTTTT
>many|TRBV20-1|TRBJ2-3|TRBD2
CSARDRTSGQDTQYF
TGCAGTGCTAGAGATCGGACTAGCGGACAAGATACGCAGTATTTT
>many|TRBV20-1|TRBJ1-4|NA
CSAPERSAGEKLFF
TGCAGTGCTCCCGAACGTTCAGCGGGTGAAAAACTGTTTTTT
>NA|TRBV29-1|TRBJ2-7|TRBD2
CSVSPDSVGAGAYEQYF
TGCAGCGTTTCGCCGGATAGCGTGGGAGCGGGAGCCTACGAGCAGTACTTC
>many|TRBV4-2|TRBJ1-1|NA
CASGPTIPLGGNTEAFF
TGTGCCAGCGGCCCCACAATCCCTCTAGGCGGGAACACTGAAGCTTTCTTT
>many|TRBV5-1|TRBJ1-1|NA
CASSLGRLNTEAFF
TGCGCCAGCAGCTTGGGCAGGTTGAACACTGAAGCTTTCTTT
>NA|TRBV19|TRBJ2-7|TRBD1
CASSTGTGGHEQYF
TGTGCCAGTAGTACCGGGACAGGGGGCCACGAGCAGTACTTC
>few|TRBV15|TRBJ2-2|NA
CATSRDAGELFF
TGTGCCACCAGCAGGGATGCCGGGGAGCTGTTTTTT
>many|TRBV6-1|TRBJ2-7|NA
CATRIHEQYF
TGTGCCACGAGGATCCACGAGCAGTACTTC
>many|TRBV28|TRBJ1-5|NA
CASSFTGWGNQPQHF
TGTGCCAGCAGTTTTACGGGCTGGGGCAATCAGCCCCAGCATTTT
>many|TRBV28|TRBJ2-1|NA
CASSLSGALNNEQFF
TGTGCCAGCAGTTTATCGGGGGCACTTAACAATGAGCAGTTCTTC
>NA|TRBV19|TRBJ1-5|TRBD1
CASSTDRTNQPQHF
TGTGCCAGTAGTACGGACAGGACTAATCAGCCCCAGCATTTT
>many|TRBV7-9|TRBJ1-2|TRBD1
CASSLTTGGGLRTGYTF
TGTGCCAGCAGCTTAACGACAGGGGGAGGCCTTAGGACTGGCTACACCTTC
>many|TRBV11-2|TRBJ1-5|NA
CASSSRERDQPQHF
TGTGCCAGCAGCTCCCGGGAGAGAGATCAGCCCCAGCATTTT
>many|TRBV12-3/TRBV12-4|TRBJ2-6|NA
CASSLDRTGANVLTF
TGTGCCAGCAGTTTAGACAGGACAGGGGCCAACGTCCTGACTTTC
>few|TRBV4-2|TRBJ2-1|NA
CASSPSGVGHEQFF
TGTGCCAGCAGCCCGAGTGGAGTAGGTCATGAGCAGTTCTTC
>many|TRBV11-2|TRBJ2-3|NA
CASRLRWLFTDTQYF
TGTGCCAGCAGACTAAGGTGGCTTTTTACAGATACGCAGTATTTT
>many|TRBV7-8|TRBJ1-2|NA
CASSLGSGAYGYTF
TGTGCCAGCAGCTTAGGATCTGGGGCCTATGGCTACACCTTC
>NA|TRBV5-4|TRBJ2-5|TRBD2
CASSSTGLAGFYQETQYF
TGTGCCAGCAGCTCGACTGGACTAGCGGGTTTTTACCAAGAGACCCAGTACTTC
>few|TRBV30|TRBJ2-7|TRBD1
CAWSEDRDYEQYF
TGTGCCTGGAGTGAAGACAGGGACTACGAGCAGTACTTC
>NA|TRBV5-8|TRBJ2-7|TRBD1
CASSVGQGFDEQYF
TGTGCCAGCAGCGTGGGACAGGGGTTCGACGAGCAGTACTTC
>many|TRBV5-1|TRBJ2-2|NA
CASSSQANTGELFF
TGCGCCAGCAGCTCCCAGGCTAACACCGGGGAGCTGTTTTTT
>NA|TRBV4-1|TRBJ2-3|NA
CASSQWTEPTQYF
TGCGCCAGCAGCCAGTGGACAGAGCCCACGCAGTATTTT
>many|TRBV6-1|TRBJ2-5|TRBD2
CASSEGASGSRETQYF
TGTGCCAGCAGTGAAGGGGCTAGCGGGAGCCGGGAGACCCAGTACTTC
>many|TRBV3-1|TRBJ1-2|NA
CASSQDTGRAGAYGYTF
TGTGCCAGCAGCCAAGACACGGGCAGAGCAGGCGCCTATGGCTACACCTTC
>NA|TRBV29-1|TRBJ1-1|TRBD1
CSVDRGEEGAFF
TGCAGCGTTGACAGGGGGGAAGAGGGGGCTTTCTTT
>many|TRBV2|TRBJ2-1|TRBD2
CASSWRTSANEQFF
TGTGCCAGCAGTTGGAGGACTAGCGCCAATGAGCAGTTCTTC
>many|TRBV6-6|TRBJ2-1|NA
CASSYSSLILTTGDNEQFF
TGTGCCAGCAGTTACTCGAGTTTGATTCTAACTACGGGAGACAATGAGCAGTTCTTC
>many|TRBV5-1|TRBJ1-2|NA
CASSLAGEASGYTF
TGCGCCAGCAGCTTGGCTGGGGAAGCTTCTGGCTACACCTTC
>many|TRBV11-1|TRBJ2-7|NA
CASSLARGTIYEQYF
TGTGCCAGCAGCTTAGCGAGGGGGACGATCTACGAGCAGTACTTC
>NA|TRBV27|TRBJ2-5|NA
CASSPTRQGGETQYF
TGTGCCAGCAGTCCGACTAGGCAAGGGGGGGAGACCCAGTACTTC
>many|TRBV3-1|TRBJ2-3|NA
CASSQSEADTQYF
TGTGCCAGCAGCCAATCCGAGGCAGATACGCAGTATTTT
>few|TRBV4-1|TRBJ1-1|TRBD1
CASSQTSGTGVGVNTEAFF
TGCGCCAGCAGCCAAACATCCGGGACAGGGGTAGGCGTGAACACTGAAGCTTTCTTT
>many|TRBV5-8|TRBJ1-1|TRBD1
CASGADRMNTEAFF
TGTGCCAGCGGGGCGGACAGGATGAACACTGAAGCTTTCTTT
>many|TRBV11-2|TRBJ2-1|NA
CASSLVPRWKSSYNEQFF
TGTGCCAGCAGCTTAGTCCCCAGGTGGAAGAGCTCCTACAATGAGCAGTTCTTC
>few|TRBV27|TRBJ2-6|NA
CASSGGASGANVLTF
TGTGCCAGCTCCGGGGGCGCTTCTGGGGCCAACGTCCTGACTTTC